This paragraph covers one TCR beta chain sequence. Its antigen is currently unknown. The method was immunoSEQ multiplex PCR; TCRdb's version includes in-frame clones alone and lacks a portion of them. The sample comprises approximately 200,000 clones, approximately 90% of which are singletons, and about 1% rests with the top ten. The sample comes from a study of cytomegalovirus exposure and HLA in healthy donors. Study-level results: The classifier reportedly diagnosed cytomegalovirus status with high specificity and sensitivity. Specificity of three CMV-associated chains for CMV antigens was verified in vitro. A list of roughly 160 TCR beta chains associated with cytomegalovirus was given.

V shed 11 bases and J shed 7 bases, with 15 bases lying between them. The germline V gene has CDR1 LNHDA and CDR2 SQIVND (reference sequence). The CDR3 length is 12 residues. The TCR originated in a woman aged 18 to 35 in good health and CMV-seronegative. Sequences were obtained from PBMCs. The rearrangement uses TRBV19 and TRBJ1-5, with a weak D call TRBD1 (6 bases). Here the CDR3 DNA reads TGTGCCGCAAGGGGGGGGATCCAGCCCCAGCATTTT. It translates to CAARGGIQPQHF.